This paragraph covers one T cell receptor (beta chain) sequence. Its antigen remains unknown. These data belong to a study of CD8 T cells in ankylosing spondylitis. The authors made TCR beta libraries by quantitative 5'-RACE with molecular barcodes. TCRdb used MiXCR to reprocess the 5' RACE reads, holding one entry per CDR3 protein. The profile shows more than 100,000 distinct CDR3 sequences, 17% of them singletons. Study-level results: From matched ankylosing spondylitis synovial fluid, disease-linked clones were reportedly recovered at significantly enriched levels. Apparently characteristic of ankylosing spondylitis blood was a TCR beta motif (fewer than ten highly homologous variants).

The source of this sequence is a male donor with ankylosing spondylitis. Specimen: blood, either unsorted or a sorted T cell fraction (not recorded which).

For the CDR3, the DNA is TGTGCCAGCAGCTTAGAGGGAGGGCGGGGGGTCTACGAGCAGTACTTC. This codes for CASSLEGGRGVYEQYF. The chain has TRBV7-9 and TRBJ2-7; the match to TRBD2 covers 8 bases. Germline CDR1 is SEHNR and CDR2 is FQNEAQ (reference sequence). The ends lost 1 base at V and 3 bases at J; junction bases unmatched: 8. The CDR3 consists of 16 residues.